Below, 30 T cell receptor beta chains from the same sample are listed, as sequenced in a study of beta chain features in type 1 diabetes. The entirety of the isolated RNA underwent reverse transcription, so expressed TCRB transcripts were sequenced. The table came from immunoSEQ multiplex PCR; TCRdb's copy has only in-frame clones and leaves some out. This repertoire shows some 410,000 clones, approximately 10% found once; its top ten account for over 0.035%. Sequencing input: naive CD4+ T cells from blood. These receptor sequences come from a woman aged 18-29 years in good health.

This clone was counted only a few times. The chain joins TRBV6-6 to TRBJ2-2; no firm D call. CDR1 and CDR2 (germline): MNHNY, SVGAGI (reference sequence). Trimming stripped 0 bases from V and 5 bases from J, with 7 bases between. The CDR3 sequence is 14 residues long. CDR3 loop: CASSYSYGTGELFF. The CDR3 coding sequence is TGTGCCAGCAGTTACTCGTACGGGACCGGGGAGCTGTTTTTT.

J is TRBJ2-2 and V is TRBV19; D not resolved. CDR3 size: 15 residues. Per germline, CDR1 LNHDA and CDR2 SQIVND (reference sequence). Trimming took off 2 bases at V and 0 bases at J, with 7 bases between the two ends. CDR3: CASSIWFPNTGELFF. CDR3 sequence (DNA): TGTGCCAGTAGTATATGGTTCCCGAACACCGGGGAGCTGTTTTTT.

This clone showed up just a few times. The rearrangement links TRBV10-3 to TRBJ2-7; D uncertain. Looked up from germline, CDR1 is ENHRY and CDR2 is SYGVKD. V was trimmed by 0 bases and J by 6 bases, leaving 12 bases between them. This CDR3 comprises 14 residues. The CDR3 sequence: CAISESTRRGEQYF. The CDR3, as DNA: TGTGCCATCAGTGAGTCGACCCGAAGAGGCGAGCAGTACTTC.

There are a few counts of this clone. This sequence joins TRBV5-1 and TRBJ1-2; D not certain. The CDR3 runs to 13 residues. With 1 base removed from V and 10 bases from J, the gap between germline ends came to 14 bases. The germline gives CDR1 SGHRS, CDR2 YFSETQ. CDR3 sequence: CASSLHLGSDYTF. CDR3 DNA: TGCGCCAGCAGCTTGCATCTGGGATCTGACTACACCTTC.

There are a few counts of this clone. The sample contains more than one DNA sequence encoding this CDR3. The rearrangement uses TRBV20-1 and TRBJ2-3, with D tentatively TRBD2 (5 bases). The ends were cut back, 6 bases at V and 3 bases at J, with 7 bases in the middle. The CDR3 has 11 residues. The germline CDR1 and CDR2 sequences are DFQATT and SNEGSKA (reference sequence). DNA of the CDR3: TGCAGTGCCGGGGTAACAGATACGCAGTATTTT. Residues: CSAGVTDTQYF.

Only a few counts were recorded for this clone. J is TRBJ2-3 and V is TRBV2; D is unresolved. The CDR3 length is 13 residues. The V gene's germline CDR1 is SNHLY and CDR2 FYNNEI. The V gene lost 1 base and the J gene lost 5 bases, with 7 bases spanning the gap. CDR3 nucleotide sequence: TGTGCCAGCAGTGAAGTGTTAGGAGATACGCAGTATTTT. Amino acid sequence: CASSEVLGDTQYF.

The rearrangement uses TRBV30 and TRBJ2-7; D is perhaps TRBD1 (5 bases). Germline values: CDR1 GTSNPN, CDR2 SVGIG (reference sequence). The CDR3 covers 15 residues. V was pared by 5 bases and J by 7 bases, with 24 bases between. Here the CDR3 reads CAWAHDSAPPREQYF. In DNA, the CDR3 is TGTGCCTGGGCACACGACAGCGCCCCCCCAAGGGAGCAGTACTTC.

In its sample, this clone was seen a few times. A junction boundary mismatches the germline segment, possibly from a read error. The V and J genes are TRBV29-1 and TRBJ2-4; 9 bases agree with TRBD1. In germline, CDR1 is SQVTM, CDR2 ANQGSEA. The CDR3 runs 17 residues. The CDR3 nucleotides read TGCAGCGTTCAAGAACAGGGGGCTGGGGGAGCCAAAAACATTCAGTACTTC. This codes for CSVQEQGAGGAKNIQYF. The full variable domain, completed using reference TRBV29-1 and TRBJ2-4, is SAVISQKPSRDICQRGTSLTIQCQVDSQVTMMFWYRQQPGQSLTLIATANQGSEATYESGFVIDKFPISRPNLTFSTLTVSNMSPEDSSIYLCSVQEQGAGGAKNIQYFGAGTRLSVL.

In its sample, this clone was seen a few times. V is TRBV30 and J is TRBJ2-3; 15 bases agree with TRBD2. Germline V gene data show CDR1 as GTSNPN and CDR2 as SVGIG (reference sequence). Trimming took 0 bases from V and 10 from J; bases not matched to a gene: 11. This CDR3 region has 17 residues. DNA for the CDR3: TGTGCCTGGAGTGTACAGCGGACTAGCGGGAGGGCCCTGGCGCAGTATTTT. Its translation is CAWSVQRTSGRALAQYF. The variable domain in full, completed from reference TRBV30 and TRBJ2-3, reads SQTIHQWPATLVQPVGSPLSLECTVEGTSNPNLYWYRQAAGRGLQLLFYSVGIGQISSEVPQNLSASRPQDRQFILSSKKLLLSDSGFYLCAWSVQRTSGRALAQYFGPGTRLTVL.

Only a few counts were recorded for this clone. V is TRBV6-5 and J is TRBJ2-7; 7 bases map to TRBD2. Germline lookup yields CDR1 MNHEY and CDR2 SVGAGI. With 0 bases clipped from V and 6 bases from J, the junction kept 5 bases outside the gene matches. This CDR3 is built from 14 residues. The CDR3 DNA is TGTGCCAGCAGTTACTCGATCTGGGGGGGCGAGCAGTACGTC. This codes for CASSYSIWGGEQYV.

This clone has just a few counts. The chain uses TRBV18 and TRBJ2-1; 8 bases line up with TRBD2. With V trimmed by 3 bases and J by 7 bases, 8 bases remained unmatched. Germline-derived CDR1 and CDR2 are KGHSH and LQKENI. There are 15 residues in the CDR3. CDR3 nucleotide sequence: TGTGCCAGCTCACCTGGGACTAGAGTTAGGAATGAGCAGTTCTTC. The encoded protein is CASSPGTRVRNEQFF.

This chain uses TRBV11-2 with TRBJ2-5; 7 bases map to TRBD1. The CDR3 totals 14 residues. J was trimmed by 5 bases and V by 5 bases; bases with no gene match: 8. Germline V gene lookup returns CDR1 SGHAT and CDR2 FQNNGV. The chain's CDR3 is CASSRRQGGETQYF. The CDR3 DNA reads TGTGCCAGCAGCCGACGACAGGGTGGGGAGACCCAGTACTTC. The entire variable domain, with the rest obtained from reference TRBV11-2 and TRBJ2-5, is as follows: EAGVAQSPRYKIIEKRQSVAFWCNPISGHATLYWYQQILGQGPKLLIQFQNNGVVDDSQLPKDRFSAERLKGVDSTLKIQPAKLEDSAVYLCASSRRQGGETQYFGPGTRLLVL.

The chain has TRBV18 and TRBJ1-2; D might be TRBD1 (6 bases). V dropped 2 bases and J dropped 6 bases, with 13 bases sitting between them. The CDR3 runs 14 residues. Germline values: CDR1 KGHSH, CDR2 LQKENI. The CDR3 nucleotides read TGTGCCAGCTCACCAGGGGGCGAAACGAATGGCTACACCTTC. Translation: CASSPGGETNGYTF.

The chain employs TRBV28 and TRBJ1-2, with TRBD1 as a possible D gene (5 bases). The V end lost 7 bases, the J end lost 8 bases, and 14 bases lay between the germline ends. Germline lookup yields CDR1 MDHEN and CDR2 SYDVKM. CDR3 length equals 12 residues. CDR3 sequence reads: CASNIRGKGYTF. The CDR3 DNA is TGTGCCAGCAACATACGGGGGAAAGGCTACACCTTC.

This clone was picked up a small number of times. This rearrangement joins TRBV7-3 to TRBJ1-1; no definite D call. In germline, CDR1 is SGHTA, CDR2 FQGTGA. CDR3 length equals 13 residues. Trimming shortened V by 5 bases and J by 5 bases, and 12 bases separated the two germline ends. CDR3 DNA: TGTGCCAGCAGCCCTACGGTATCGACTGAAGCTTTCTTT. Its translation: CASSPTVSTEAFF. The entire variable domain, with the rest obtained from reference TRBV7-3 and TRBJ1-1, is as follows: GAGVSQTPSNKVTEKGKYVELRCDPISGHTALYWYRQSLGQGPEFLIYFQGTGAADDSGLPNDRFFAVRPEGSVSTLKIQRTERGDSAVYLCASSPTVSTEAFFGQGTRLTVV.

This chain joins TRBV9 and TRBJ2-5, with a weak D call TRBD1 (5 bases). V lost 3 bases and J lost 4, with 19 bases in between. CDR1 and CDR2 from the germline V gene are SGDLS and YYNGEE. This CDR3 spans 16 amino acids. CDR3 sequence reads: CASSAQVWFEGETQYF. The CDR3 DNA reads as TGTGCCAGCAGCGCACAGGTTTGGTTCGAAGGAGAGACCCAGTACTTC.

This chain uses TRBV7-3 with TRBJ2-2, with 7 bases that match TRBD1. V lost 5 bases, J lost 0 bases, and 3 bases stayed unmatched. The germline CDR1 and CDR2 sequences are SGHTA and FQGTGA. The CDR3 sequence is 15 residues long. The CDR3 loop is CASSPGQPNTGELFF. For the CDR3, the DNA is TGTGCCAGCAGCCCGGGACAGCCGAACACCGGGGAGCTGTTTTTT. Full variable domain (missing parts from reference TRBV7-3 and TRBJ2-2): GAGVSQTPSNKVTEKGKYVELRCDPISGHTALYWYRQSLGQGPEFLIYFQGTGAADDSGLPNDRFFAVRPEGSVSTLKIQRTERGDSAVYLCASSPGQPNTGELFFGEGSRLTVL.

The CDR3 loop reads CASSPAMTSGTDTQYF. CDR3 nucleotide sequence: TGTGCCAGCAGTCCCGCTATGACTAGCGGCACAGATACGCAGTATTTT. This chain uses TRBV6-4 with TRBJ2-3; TRBD2 agrees at 8 bases. The V gene end was trimmed by 5 bases and the J gene end by 1 base; junction bases not matched to a gene: 8. Germline CDR1 and CDR2: MRHNA and SNTAGT. The CDR3 sequence is 16 residues long.

This sequence joins TRBV7-9 and TRBJ1-5; D perhaps matches TRBD1 (6 bases). Trimming took off 5 bases at V and 2 bases at J, with 13 bases between the two ends. Germline V gene data show CDR1 as SEHNR and CDR2 as FQNEAQ (reference sequence). The CDR3 is made up of 15 amino acids. The CDR3 loop reads CASSGRAGGNQPQHF. For the CDR3, the DNA is TGTGCCAGCAGCGGGAGGGCAGGGGGCAATCAGCCCCAGCATTTT.

This chain joins TRBV13 and TRBJ1-4, with TRBD1 matching 9 bases. The V and J ends lost 4 bases and 8 bases, in that order; junction bases with no gene match: 11. There are 16 residues in the CDR3. CDR1 PRHDT and CDR2 FYEKMQ come from the germline V gene (reference sequence). The CDR3 sequence: CASSSTGTGLREKLFF. CDR3 bases: TGTGCCAGCAGCTCGACCGGGACAGGGCTTCGGGAAAAACTGTTTTTT.

The chain links TRBV7-2 to TRBJ2-1; perhaps TRBD2 as D (6 bases). CDR1 and CDR2 from the germline V gene are SGHTA and FQGNSA. The CDR3 extends over 14 amino acids. V was shortened by 4 bases and J by 9 bases, with 16 bases between the two germline ends. The CDR3 coding sequence is TGTGCCAGCAGCTCCCCTGGGGGGAGTATTGAGCAGTTCTTC. Protein sequence: CASSSPGGSIEQFF.

Here the CDR3 DNA reads TGCGCCAGCAGTCAAGTGGAGGAGGGAGCGACCTACGAGCAGTACGTC. It yields the protein CASSQVEEGATYEQYV. The chain links TRBV23-1 to TRBJ2-7; TRBD2 might be the D (6 bases). TRBV23-1 has ORF status, its function being uncertain. V shed 2 bases and J shed 2 bases, with 16 bases lying between them. CDR3 length equals 16 residues.

The rearrangement joins TRBV5-5 to TRBJ2-3; D gene unclear. From germline, CDR1 is SGHKS and CDR2 YYEKEE (reference sequence). Trimming pared 2 bases from V and 5 bases from J, leaving 21 bases between. CDR3 length: 17 residues. CDR3 sequence reads: CASSFGLRTTRIDTQYF. CDR3 in DNA: TGTGCCAGCAGCTTCGGGCTAAGAACCACGCGCATAGATACGCAGTATTTT.

This clone has just a few counts. The chain joins TRBV19 to TRBJ1-1; a possible D gene is TRBD1 (5 bases). This CDR3 has 15 residues. Trimming took off 7 bases at V and 0 bases at J, with 15 bases between the two ends. In germline, CDR1 is LNHDA, CDR2 SQIVND (reference sequence). This CDR3 reads CASTLGRGMNTEAFF. The CDR3 nucleotides are TGTGCCAGTACCTTGGGACGGGGAATGAACACTGAAGCTTTCTTT.

There are a few counts of this clone. The chain employs TRBV2 and TRBJ1-6, with TRBD1 as a possible D gene (5 bases). The V end was cut by 3 bases, the J end by 3 bases, with 9 bases between. This CDR3 has 15 residues. The germline V gene has CDR1 SNHLY and CDR2 FYNNEI. The CDR3 is CASSEGELYNSPLHF. As DNA, the CDR3 is TGTGCCAGCAGTGAGGGGGAGCTCTATAATTCACCCCTCCACTTT.

The rearrangement links TRBV6-5 to TRBJ2-3; 9 nucleotides align to TRBD1. Germline loops: CDR1 MNHEY, CDR2 SVGAGI. V lost 6 bases and J lost 4; bases outside the gene matches: 8. The CDR3 has 15 residues. The CDR3 here is CASSRTGVLPDTQYF. The CDR3 DNA is TGTGCCAGCAGCCGGACAGGGGTGTTGCCAGATACGCAGTATTTT.

This clone was seen a few times. This chain connects TRBV28 to TRBJ2-7, with D hard to call. The length of the CDR3 is 12 residues. Per germline, CDR1 MDHEN and CDR2 SYDVKM. The V gene lost 8 bases and the J gene lost 10 bases, with 18 bases spanning the gap. The CDR3 loop reads CASGSPRGTQYV. The CDR3 nucleotides are TGTGCCAGCGGGTCCCCGAGAGGTACACAGTACGTC.

J is TRBJ2-3 and V is TRBV7-2; D remains unclear. The CDR3 has 13 residues. Looked up from germline, CDR1 is SGHTA and CDR2 is FQGNSA. The germline V and J ends were trimmed by 6 bases and 0 bases, with 7 bases remaining between them. CDR3 protein: CASRGTSTDTQYF. The CDR3 nucleotides read TGTGCCAGCAGGGGTACAAGCACAGATACGCAGTATTTT.

This clone was observed at least ten times. This chain links TRBV29-1 with TRBJ2-5; 8 bases fit TRBD2. The CDR3 is made up of 13 amino acids. Looked up from germline, CDR1 is SQVTM and CDR2 is ANQGSEA. V dropped 7 bases and J dropped 4; count of bases not matched to a gene: 8. The CDR3 loop reads CSARRAGGETQYF. CDR3 in DNA: TGCAGCGCCCGGAGGGCGGGGGGAGAGACCCAGTACTTC.

J is TRBJ2-3 and V is TRBV14; D is perhaps TRBD2 (5 bases). Trimming took 1 base from V and 5 from J, leaving 10 bases between them. CDR1 is SGHDN and CDR2 is FVKESK in the germline V gene. This CDR3 is built from 14 residues. This CDR3 reads CASSQVGGVDTQYF. The DNA for the CDR3 is TGTGCCAGCAGCCAAGTCGGAGGAGTAGATACGCAGTATTTT.